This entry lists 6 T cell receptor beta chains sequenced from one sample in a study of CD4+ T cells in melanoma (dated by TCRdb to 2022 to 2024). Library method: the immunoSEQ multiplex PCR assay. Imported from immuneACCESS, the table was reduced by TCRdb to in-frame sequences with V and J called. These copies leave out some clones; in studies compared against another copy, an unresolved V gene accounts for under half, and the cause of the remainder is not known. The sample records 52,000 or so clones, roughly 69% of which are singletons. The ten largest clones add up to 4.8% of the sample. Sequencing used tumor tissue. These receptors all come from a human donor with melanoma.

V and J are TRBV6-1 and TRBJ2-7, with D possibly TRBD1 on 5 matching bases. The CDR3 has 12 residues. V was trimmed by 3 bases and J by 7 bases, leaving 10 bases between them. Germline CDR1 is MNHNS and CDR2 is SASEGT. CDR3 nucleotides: TGTGCCAGCAGTGACAGGGAAGGGGAGCAGTACTTC. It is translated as CASSDREGEQYF.

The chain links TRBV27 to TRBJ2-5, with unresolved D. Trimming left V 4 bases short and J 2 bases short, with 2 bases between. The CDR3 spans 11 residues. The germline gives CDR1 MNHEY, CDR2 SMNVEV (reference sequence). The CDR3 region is CASSWQETQYF. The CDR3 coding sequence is TGTGCCAGCAGTTGGCAAGAGACCCAGTACTTC.

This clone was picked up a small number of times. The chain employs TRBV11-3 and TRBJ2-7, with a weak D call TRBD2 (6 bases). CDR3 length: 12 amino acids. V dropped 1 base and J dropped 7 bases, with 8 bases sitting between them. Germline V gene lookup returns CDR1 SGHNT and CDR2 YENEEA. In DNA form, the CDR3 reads TGTGCCAGCAGCTTAGTTGGGGGGGAGCAGTACTTC. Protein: CASSLVGGEQYF.

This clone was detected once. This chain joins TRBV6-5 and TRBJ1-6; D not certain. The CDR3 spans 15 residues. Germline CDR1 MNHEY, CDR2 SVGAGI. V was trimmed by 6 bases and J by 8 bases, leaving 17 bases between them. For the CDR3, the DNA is TGTGCCAGCAGCGACGAGGCCTCATGGGATTCACCCCTCCACTTT. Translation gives CASSDEASWDSPLHF.

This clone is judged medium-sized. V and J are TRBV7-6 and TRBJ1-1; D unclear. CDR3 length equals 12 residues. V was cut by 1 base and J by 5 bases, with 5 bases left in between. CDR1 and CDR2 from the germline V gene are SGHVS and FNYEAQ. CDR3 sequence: CASSLGKTEAFF. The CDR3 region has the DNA TGTGCCAGCAGCTTAGGCAAGACTGAAGCTTTCTTT.

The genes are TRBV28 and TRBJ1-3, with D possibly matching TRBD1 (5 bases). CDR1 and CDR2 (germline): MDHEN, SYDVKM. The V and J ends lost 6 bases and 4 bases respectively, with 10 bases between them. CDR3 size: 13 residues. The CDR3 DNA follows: TGTGCCAGCAGCCAGGGAGGGGGAAACACCATATATTTT. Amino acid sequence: CASSQGGGNTIYF.